These 10 T cell receptor beta chains share one sample of origin, sequenced in a study of blood T cell repertoires in COVID-19. Using immunoSEQ multiplex PCR, the repertoire was profiled, and TCRdb retains in-frame clones only, with some absent. This sample carries over 70,000 clones, approximately 80% of them seen once, and the ten largest clones take roughly 50%. What was sequenced was peripheral blood. The receptors stem from a human donor in a cohort sampled during active COVID-19.

This clone came up many times. V gene TRBV18 combines with J gene TRBJ2-7; D ambiguous. Trimming pared 2 bases from V and 7 bases from J, leaving 6 bases between. Looked up from germline, CDR1 is KGHSH and CDR2 is LQKENI. This CDR3 spans 11 amino acids. DNA for the CDR3: TGTGCCAGCTCACCAAGTGAGGAGCAGTACTTC. Protein: CASSPSEEQYF.

The chain joins TRBV30 to TRBJ2-7; 8 bases map to TRBD1. Trimming took 0 bases from V and 7 from J; bases not matched to a gene: 14. The V gene's germline CDR1 is GTSNPN and CDR2 SVGIG (reference sequence). The CDR3 is 16 residues long. The CDR3 loop is CAWSVPGAGGMGEQYF. CDR3 sequence (DNA): TGTGCCTGGAGTGTACCTGGGGCAGGGGGCATGGGGGAGCAGTACTTC.

The chain couples TRBV18 to TRBJ2-1; 10 bases match TRBD1. V lost 3 bases to trimming and J lost 3 bases; unmatched junction nucleotides: 2. CDR3 length equals 15 residues. Germline CDR1 KGHSH, CDR2 LQKENI. CDR3 in amino acids: CASSPWTGGYNEQFF. The CDR3 DNA sequence: TGTGCCAGCTCACCTTGGACAGGGGGCTACAATGAGCAGTTCTTC. The full variable domain, in which reference TRBV18 and TRBJ2-1 provide the parts outside the CDR3, is NAGVMQNPRHLVRRRGQEARLRCSPMKGHSHVYWYRQLPEEGLKFMVYLQKENIIDESGMPKERFSAEFPKEGPSILRIQQVVRGDSAAYFCASSPWTGGYNEQFFGPGTRLTVL.

As for this clone: Other DNA sequences from this sample encode an identical CDR3 as well. CDR3 sequence (DNA): TGTGCCAGCAGTTACGGGGCGGGAGGGTCCTACAATGAGCAGTTCTTC. It translates to CASSYGAGGSYNEQFF. V gene TRBV6-5 combines with J gene TRBJ2-1, with 9 bases aligning to TRBD2. The V segment lost 2 bases and the J segment 1 base; nucleotides outside the gene matches: 3. This CDR3 has 16 residues. Germline values: CDR1 MNHEY, CDR2 SVGAGI.

The chain links TRBV5-4 to TRBJ2-5; no definite D call. In germline, CDR1 is SGHNT, CDR2 YYREEE (reference sequence). Between the trimmed V and J ends, which lost 2 bases and 2 bases, there was a span of 10 bases. This CDR3 is built from 14 residues. The CDR3 sequence: CASSLSVGQETQYF. CDR3 in DNA: TGTGCCAGCAGCTTATCAGTTGGTCAAGAGACCCAGTACTTC.

The chain employs TRBV28 and TRBJ2-1; 7 nucleotides align to TRBD1. This CDR3 has 13 amino acids. The germline V gene encodes CDR1 MDHEN and CDR2 SYDVKM. V lost 5 bases, J lost 9 bases, and 7 bases stayed unmatched. DNA for the CDR3: TGTGCCAGCAGTCTACAGGGGATCCTTGAGCAGTTCTTC. Residues: CASSLQGILEQFF.

V usage is TRBV28 and J usage is TRBJ2-1, with 8 positions matching TRBD2. Trimming cost V 7 bases and J 16 bases; bases outside gene matches: 18. CDR1 and CDR2 (germline): MDHEN, SYDVKM. The CDR3 totals 14 residues. CDR3 in DNA: TGTGCCAGCACATCGGGACTAGAGGAAAAAAGGGCTTTCTTC. It is translated as CASTSGLEEKRAFF.

The rearrangement links TRBV28 to TRBJ1-6, with D possibly matching TRBD1 (6 bases). Trimming cost V 3 bases and J 4 bases, with 13 bases left between them. The CDR3 has 16 residues. Germline values: CDR1 MDHEN, CDR2 SYDVKM. The CDR3 here is CASSFSGGNYNSPLHF. CDR3 in DNA: TGTGCCAGCAGTTTTTCGGGGGGCAATTATAATTCACCCCTCCACTTT.

The genes are TRBV28 and TRBJ1-1; 8 bases line up with TRBD1. With 4 bases clipped from V and 0 bases from J, the junction kept 4 bases outside the gene matches. Germline assignment: CDR1 MDHEN and CDR2 SYDVKM. CDR3 size: 15 residues. Written as DNA, the CDR3 is TGTGCCAGCAGTTCACGGACAGGGTTGAACACTGAAGCTTTCTTT. It yields the protein CASSSRTGLNTEAFF. The full variable domain, its missing parts supplied by reference TRBV28 and TRBJ1-1, is DVKVTQSSRYLVKRTGEKVFLECVQDMDHENMFWYRQDPGLGLRLIYFSYDVKMKEKGDIPEGYSVSREKKERFSLILESASTNQTSMYLCASSSRTGLNTEAFFGQGTRLTVV.

The V and J genes are TRBV7-2 and TRBJ2-5; 15 bases map to TRBD2. J was trimmed by 6 bases and V by 5 bases; bases with no gene match: 7. Germline V gene lookup returns CDR1 SGHTA and CDR2 FQGNSA. The CDR3 extends over 16 amino acids. CDR3 region: CASSLPGTSGRQTQYF. The CDR3 DNA reads as TGTGCCAGCAGCCTACCCGGGACTAGCGGGAGGCAGACCCAGTACTTC.